A single sample is the source of the 15 T cell receptor beta chains below, sequenced in a study of CD8 T cells in Susac syndrome. An amount of RNA that ranged from roughly 0.5 to 1 ug was reverse transcribed with random hexamers. TCRdb re-analysed the immunoSEQ multiplex PCR reads in MiXCR, keeping a single row per CDR3 protein. The table has about 210,000 distinct CDR3 sequences, 95% seen once; the top ten hold roughly 0.1%. The sample consisted of CD4+ T cells from PBMCs. The receptors here all came from a human donor with multiple sclerosis.

This chain links TRBV3-1 with TRBJ2-1; maybe TRBD2 (6 bases). Germline V lookup: CDR1 LGHDT, CDR2 YNNKEL (reference sequence). The CDR3 has 16 residues. With 0 bases removed from V and 10 bases from J, the gap between germline ends came to 19 bases. The CDR3 protein is CASSQDLAGLSSEQFF. The CDR3 DNA is TGTGCCAGCAGCCAAGATCTCGCGGGACTCTCTTCCGAGCAGTTCTTC.

The chain links TRBV29-1 to TRBJ2-5; D is possibly TRBD2 (5 bases). The CDR3 contains 12 residues. Germline V gives CDR1 SQVTM, CDR2 ANQGSEA. V dropped 8 bases and J dropped 0 bases, with 10 bases sitting between them. CDR3 loop: CSTRGYQETQYF. In DNA form, the CDR3 reads TGCAGCACGCGAGGGTACCAAGAGACCCAGTACTTC.

This clonotype was picked up one time. A read error may produce the germline difference seen at one junction end. This chain uses TRBV7-7 with TRBJ2-7, with D perhaps TRBD1 (6 bases). The CDR3 runs to 13 residues. CDR1 and CDR2 from the germline V gene are SSHAT and FNYEAQ (reference sequence). The CDR3 spells CASSSADSYEQYF. The CDR3 bases are TGTGCTAGCAGCTCGGCGGACAGCTACGAGCAGTACTTC.

This chain joins TRBV11-2 and TRBJ2-1; 9 nucleotides line up with TRBD2. The CDR3 is made up of 16 amino acids. Trimming cost V 5 bases and J 6 bases; bases outside gene matches: 11. CDR1 SGHAT and CDR2 FQNNGV come from the germline V gene. The CDR3 protein is CASSTSLAGVLNEQFF. The CDR3 DNA sequence: TGTGCCAGCAGCACCTCACTAGCGGGCGTACTCAATGAGCAGTTCTTC.

This clonotype was observed once. CDR3 nucleotides: TGTGCCACCAGCAGAGATTTGTGGGATACGCAGTATTTT. Protein sequence: CATSRDLWDTQYF. J is TRBJ2-3 and V is TRBV15; D call uncertain. Between the trimmed V and J ends, which lost 0 bases and 6 bases, there was a span of 7 bases. The CDR3 runs 13 residues. Germline V gene lookup returns CDR1 LNHNV and CDR2 YYDKDF (reference sequence).

The gene calls are TRBV30 and TRBJ2-1, with TRBD1 matching 8 bases. The CDR3 spans 15 residues. The V gene end was trimmed by 0 bases and the J gene end by 0 bases; junction bases not matched to a gene: 1. CDR1 is GTSNPN, CDR2 SVGIG, per germline (reference sequence). As DNA, the CDR3 is TGTGCCTGGAGTGTAGGACAGGGCTCCTACAATGAGCAGTTCTTC. This translates into CAWSVGQGSYNEQFF. Full variable domain (remainder filled in from reference TRBV30 and TRBJ2-1): SQTIHQWPATLVQPVGSPLSLECTVEGTSNPNLYWYRQAAGRGLQLLFYSVGIGQISSEVPQNLSASRPQDRQFILSSKKLLLSDSGFYLCAWSVGQGSYNEQFFGPGTRLTVL.

The genes are TRBV3-1 and TRBJ2-1, with D uncertain. The germline V gene encodes CDR1 LGHDT and CDR2 YNNKEL (reference sequence). V was clipped by 4 bases and J by 0 bases, with 10 bases between them. The CDR3 runs to 15 residues. The CDR3 spells CASSLRYGSYNEQFF. The CDR3 DNA reads as TGTGCCAGCAGCCTCCGATATGGCTCCTACAATGAGCAGTTCTTC.

J is TRBJ2-4 and V is TRBV3-1; 12 bases are a match to TRBD2. The CDR3 consists of 15 residues. J lost 6 bases, V lost 3 bases, and 3 bases had no gene match. CDR1 is LGHDT and CDR2 is YNNKEL in the germline V gene (reference sequence). As DNA, the CDR3 is TGTGCCAGCAGCCACCCGACTAGCGGGAGAAACATTCAGTACTTC. Amino acids: CASSHPTSGRNIQYF.

The J gene is TRBJ2-5, the V gene TRBV12-3 or TRBV12-4; 10 nucleotides align to TRBD2. The trim removed 5 bases at V and 1 base at J, leaving 4 bases unmatched. CDR3 size: 15 residues. CDR3: CASSISGGFQETQYF. The CDR3 DNA follows: TGTGCCAGCAGTATTAGCGGGGGGTTCCAAGAGACCCAGTACTTC.

This rearrangement joins TRBV7-9 to TRBJ1-2; 9 bases map to TRBD1. The length of the CDR3 is 14 residues. Germline CDR1 and CDR2: SEHNR and FQNEAQ (reference sequence). V shed 4 bases, J shed 7 bases, and the junction held 7 bases outside the gene matches. CDR3 sequence: CASSSTGGSGGYTF. The CDR3 region has the DNA TGTGCCAGCAGCTCCACAGGGGGCTCTGGTGGCTACACCTTC.

This sequence joins TRBV12-3 or TRBV12-4 and TRBJ2-7; no clear D. The CDR3 is 11 amino acids. V was clipped by 3 bases and J by 5 bases, with 5 bases between them. Here the CDR3 DNA reads TGTGCCAGCAGTTTTGACGACGAGCAGTACTTC. It specifies CASSFDDEQYF.

The CDR3 DNA reads as TGCAGCGTTGTAGGTGCTTACAATGAGCAGTTCTTC. Protein sequence: CSVVGAYNEQFF. The rearrangement uses TRBV29-1 and TRBJ2-1, with no clear D. V was clipped by 4 bases and J by 4 bases, with 8 bases between them. The CDR3 totals 12 residues. Germline values: CDR1 SQVTM, CDR2 ANQGSEA.

V and J are TRBV3-1 and TRBJ2-7; 7 bases align to TRBD2. The V and J ends lost 4 bases and 0 bases, in that order; junction bases with no gene match: 6. This CDR3 spans 15 amino acids. Germline V gene sequence: CDR1 LGHDT, CDR2 YNNKEL (reference sequence). Written as DNA, the CDR3 is TGTGCCAGCAGCCCGTTAGGCGGGAGCTCCTACGAGCAGTACTTC. Residues: CASSPLGGSSYEQYF.

The CDR3 loop reads CSARAYSGTEAFF. CDR3 sequence (DNA): TGCAGTGCTAGAGCCTACAGTGGAACTGAAGCTTTCTTT. The chain recombines TRBV20-1 with TRBJ1-1, with D unclear. The CDR3 has 13 residues. In germline, CDR1 is DFQATT, CDR2 SNEGSKA (reference sequence). Trimming removed 1 base from V and 5 bases from J, with 11 bases in between.

The chain is built from TRBV3-1 and TRBJ2-1; 8 positions match TRBD2. This CDR3 has 17 amino acids. Germline lookup yields CDR1 LGHDT and CDR2 YNNKEL (reference sequence). J was trimmed by 6 bases and V by 2 bases; bases with no gene match: 12. The CDR3 DNA is TGTGCCAGCAGCCAAACGGGATGGGGACTAGGTTCCAATGAGCAGTTCTTC. Translation gives CASSQTGWGLGSNEQFF.